Listed below are T cell receptor beta chains from one sample, sequenced in a study of identical twins. TCRdb re-analysed the 5' RACE reads in MiXCR, keeping a single row per CDR3 protein. This sample has fewer than 800,000 distinct CDR3 sequences, with roughly 7.1% found just once. The sample was also reused in another study, on yellow fever vaccine responses in identical twins.

The sample taken for sequencing was PBMCs. The receptors derive from a young woman in good health. Both conserved end residues are part of each CDR3. The order of the fields is D gene, J gene, V gene, CDR3 length, clone size, CDR3 protein, CDR3 DNA. A D gene is named only where the DNA matches it firmly. Some rows have no size entry. The others give once, few or many, or a class for an expanded clone.

>TRBD2|TRBJ2-7|TRBV10-3|14|many
CAIRRTSGRDEQYF
TGTGCCATCAGGAGGACTAGCGGGAGGGACGAGCAGTACTTC
>.|TRBJ2-2|TRBV5-1|16|few
CASRWGSSDNTGELFF
TGCGCCAGCAGATGGGGCAGTTCTGATAACACCGGGGAGCTGTTTTTT
>.|TRBJ1-5|TRBV24-1|15|few
CATSEAGISNQPQHF
TGTGCCACCAGTGAAGCCGGAATTAGCAATCAGCCCCAGCATTTT
>TRBD1|TRBJ2-7|TRBV7-9|14|.
CASSAGTGGYEQYF
TGTGCCAGCAGCGCGGGGACAGGGGGCTACGAGCAGTACTTC
>.|TRBJ2-2|TRBV7-6|12|few
CASSWFTGELFF
TGTGCCAGCAGCTGGTTCACCGGGGAGCTGTTTTTT
>TRBD2|TRBJ2-3|TRBV12-3/TRBV12-4|14|.
CASSSLTSGDTQYF
TGTGCCAGCAGTTCCCTGACTAGCGGAGATACGCAGTATTTT
>TRBD1|TRBJ2-1|TRBV5-1|16|many
CASSLIAGTGYNEQFF
TGCGCCAGCAGCTTGATAGCCGGGACAGGCTACAATGAGCAGTTCTTC
>.|TRBJ1-2|TRBV4-1|14|many
CASSTPTVLYGYTF
TGCGCCAGCAGCACCCCGACGGTTCTCTATGGCTACACCTTC
>.|TRBJ2-2|TRBV5-1|14|.
CASHSGVGAGELFF
TGCGCCAGCCACTCGGGGGTAGGAGCCGGGGAGCTGTTTTTT
>.|TRBJ2-5|TRBV5-1|15|.
CASSLAVGVGETQYF
TGCGCCAGCAGCTTGGCCGTCGGGGTTGGAGAGACCCAGTACTTC
>.|TRBJ1-2|TRBV13|15|.
CASSSSRWGPYGYTF
TGTGCCAGCAGCTCATCACGGTGGGGGCCTTATGGCTACACCTTC
>TRBD2|TRBJ2-1|TRBV18|15|many
CASSPQSGGYNEQFF
TGTGCCAGCTCACCTCAGAGCGGGGGGTACAATGAGCAGTTCTTC
>.|TRBJ1-5|TRBV5-6|12|few
CASSLQDQPQHF
TGTGCCAGCAGTTTACAGGATCAGCCCCAGCATTTT
>.|TRBJ1-1|TRBV7-9|16|many
CASSFPAPGVNTEAFF
TGTGCCAGCAGCTTTCCTGCACCGGGCGTGAACACTGAAGCTTTCTTT
>.|TRBJ2-1|TRBV6-1|13|few
CASARQSYNEQFF
TGTGCCAGCGCCCGACAGTCCTACAATGAGCAGTTCTTC
>TRBD2|TRBJ2-3|TRBV9|16|.
CASSTGLAESTDTQYF
TGTGCCAGCAGCACGGGACTAGCGGAAAGCACAGATACGCAGTATTTT
>.|TRBJ2-5|TRBV29-1|12|.
CSVGVSGGTQYF
TGCAGCGTTGGCGTATCCGGGGGGACCCAGTACTTC
>.|TRBJ1-1|TRBV6-2/TRBV6-3|16|.
CASSYPPGQRDTEAFF
TGTGCCAGCAGTTACCCACCGGGGCAGCGGGACACTGAAGCTTTCTTT
>.|TRBJ2-1|TRBV10-1|15|many
CASSGSRGSYNEQFF
TGCGCCAGCAGTGGGTCTCGCGGCTCCTACAATGAGCAGTTCTTC
>.|TRBJ1-1|TRBV3-1|13|many
CASSPVLNTEAFF
TGTGCCAGCAGCCCCGTCTTGAACACTGAAGCTTTCTTT
>.|TRBJ1-6|TRBV6-1|13|few
CASSEAHGGPLHF
TGTGCCAGCAGTGAAGCGCACGGCGGCCCCCTCCACTTT
>.|TRBJ2-7|TRBV24-1|14|.
CATSDPGTSYEQYF
TGTGCCACCAGTGATCCCGGGACCTCCTACGAGCAGTACTTC